This T cell receptor beta chain was captured in a study of PD-1 blockade in classical Hodgkin lymphoma. Study outcomes and limitations: Complete responders' baseline diversity resembled that of newly diagnosed patients. CD8+ TCR diversity did not rise significantly by C4D1, unlike CD4+.

The length of the CDR3 is 14 residues. Generated by immunoSEQ multiplex PCR, the TCRdb table keeps only in-frame clones and is missing some. The sample includes 66,000 or so clones, 60% to 80% of them seen just once. Relapse after autologous stem cell transplantation occurred in every patient, and brentuximab vedotin exposure varied. Classification of best responses gave complete response, partial response or progressive disease. The table lists this clone with a few counts. Its specificity is unknown. This clonotype originated in a human donor with classical Hodgkin lymphoma. The J gene is TRBJ2-5, the V gene TRBV21-1. TRBV21-1 is a pseudogene segment. Sample: peripheral blood mononuclear cells (PBMCs), taken before the second cycle of nivolumab. CDR3: CASSKGGLRGTQYF. CDR3 nucleotide sequence: TGTGCCAGCAGCAAAGGCGGACTGAGGGGGACCCAGTACTTC.